Listed below are T cell receptor beta chains from one sample, sequenced in a study of blood T cells in healthy people across ages. TCRdb ran MiXCR on the 5' RACE reads and lists one entry per CDR3 protein. The data hold around 1.1 million distinct CDR3 sequences, with around two fifths observed a single time. The source material was blood. Receptors were obtained from a young man in good health. Each CDR3 is given with its conserved first and last residue. A D gene is named only where the DNA matches it firmly. Clone size appears in some rows only: once, few, many, or a class for an expanded clone.

DNA: TGCAGTGCTAGAGATGTGGGAGCCAACAATCAGCCCCAGCATTTT
CDR3: CSARDVGANNQPQHF
J: TRBJ1-5
length: 15
V: TRBV20-1
D: .
size: .

DNA: TGTGCCAGCAGCTCCCTCGACAGGGGTTTTCAAGAGACCCAGTACTTC
CDR3: CASSSLDRGFQETQYF
J: TRBJ2-5
length: 16
V: TRBV28
D: TRBD1
size: many

DNA: TGTGCCAGCAGCTTATGGGGCACTTGGCCCCAGCATTTT
CDR3: CASSLWGTWPQHF
J: TRBJ1-5
length: 13
V: TRBV7-2
D: .
size: .

DNA: TGCAGTGCTAGTTCCAGGGAGAATGAAAAACTGTTTTTT
CDR3: CSASSRENEKLFF
J: TRBJ1-4
length: 13
V: TRBV20-1
D: .
size: .

DNA: TGTGCCAGCAGCGTATTCCCCCGGACATCGGTAACGGCTGGGGCCAACGTCCTGACTTTC
CDR3: CASSVFPRTSVTAGANVLTF
J: TRBJ2-6
length: 20
V: TRBV9
D: .
size: .

DNA: TGCGCCAGCAGCCCGGACCCGACTAGCACAACCCCGTATTTT
CDR3: CASSPDPTSTTPYF
J: TRBJ2-3
length: 14
V: TRBV5-1
D: TRBD2
size: few

DNA: TGTGCCAGCACCAAGAGGGGTATTTACAATGAGCAGTTCTTC
CDR3: CASTKRGIYNEQFF
J: TRBJ2-1
length: 14
V: TRBV2
D: .
size: .

DNA: TGCAGCGTTGAAAAAGGGGGCACCGGGGAGCTGTTTTTT
CDR3: CSVEKGGTGELFF
J: TRBJ2-2
length: 13
V: TRBV29-1
D: .
size: once

DNA: TGCGCCAGCAGCCAAGGGCTAAGACGGGAAAAACTGTTTTTT
CDR3: CASSQGLRREKLFF
J: TRBJ1-4
length: 14
V: TRBV4-3
D: .
size: many

DNA: TGCAGTGCTAGAGAAGAGGGGCAGAGGACCCAGTTCTTC
CDR3: CSAREEGQRTQFF
J: TRBJ2-1
length: 13
V: TRBV20-1
D: .
size: few

DNA: TGTGCCAGCTGGGGAGATACGCAGTATTTT
CDR3: CASWGDTQYF
J: TRBJ2-3
length: 10
V: TRBV25-1
D: .
size: .

DNA: TGTGCCATCAGTGAGTCGGAAGACTATGGCTACACCTTC
CDR3: CAISESEDYGYTF
J: TRBJ1-2
length: 13
V: TRBV10-3
D: .
size: many

DNA: TGTGCCAGCAGTTCCTGGACGGTGGGTGCAGAGACCCAGTACTTC
CDR3: CASSSWTVGAETQYF
J: TRBJ2-5
length: 15
V: TRBV12-3/TRBV12-4
D: .
size: .

DNA: TGCAGTGCTAGCGGGGGATTCATGAACACTGAAGCTTTCTTT
CDR3: CSASGGFMNTEAFF
J: TRBJ1-1
length: 14
V: TRBV20-1
D: .
size: once

DNA: TGTGCCAGCAGCTACTTTTCGGGACACAGCACAGATACGCAGTATTTT
CDR3: CASSYFSGHSTDTQYF
J: TRBJ2-3
length: 16
V: TRBV5-6
D: .
size: .

DNA: TGTGCCAGCAGTCCGGGGGTGCTGAGCAATCAGCCCCAGCATTTT
CDR3: CASSPGVLSNQPQHF
J: TRBJ1-5
length: 15
V: TRBV6-1
D: .
size: .

DNA: TGCGCCAGCAGCTTGGCGCCAGCTAGCACAGATACGCAGTATTTT
CDR3: CASSLAPASTDTQYF
J: TRBJ2-3
length: 15
V: TRBV5-1
D: .
size: few

DNA: TGTGCCAGCAGCTTGGCGGGACAGGGGACTTTCTATGGCTACACCTTC
CDR3: CASSLAGQGTFYGYTF
J: TRBJ1-2
length: 16
V: TRBV7-9
D: TRBD1
size: .

DNA: TGTGCCAGCAGTCCATTGACAGGACGGTTGGAGACCCAGTACTTC
CDR3: CASSPLTGRLETQYF
J: TRBJ2-5
length: 15
V: TRBV6-2/TRBV6-3
D: .
size: .

DNA: TGTGCCAGCCTCGGCGATGAGCAGTTCTTC
CDR3: CASLGDEQFF
J: TRBJ2-1
length: 10
V: TRBV6-4
D: .
size: .

DNA: TGTGCCAGCAGCGGGACGGCACATAATTCACCCCCCCACTTT
CDR3: CASSGTAHNSPPHF
J: TRBJ1-6
length: 14
V: TRBV9
D: .
size: .

DNA: TGTGCCAGCAGTTTAGACGGCGCCGAAAAACTGTTTTTT
CDR3: CASSLDGAEKLFF
J: TRBJ1-4
length: 13
V: TRBV12-3/TRBV12-4
D: .
size: .

DNA: TGCAGTGCTCCGAGGTGGGCTAGCGGGGGCACAGATACGCAGTATTTT
CDR3: CSAPRWASGGTDTQYF
J: TRBJ2-3
length: 16
V: TRBV20-1
D: TRBD2
size: few

DNA: TGCGCCACTAAACAGGGGGCTATGAACACTGAAGCTTTCTTT
CDR3: CATKQGAMNTEAFF
J: TRBJ1-1
length: 14
V: TRBV5-1
D: TRBD1
size: few

DNA: TGTGCCAGCAGTTTAGAATGGGACAGTCCAGCTAACACTGAAGCTTTCTTT
CDR3: CASSLEWDSPANTEAFF
J: TRBJ1-1
length: 17
V: TRBV7-9
D: TRBD1
size: few

DNA: TGTGCCAGCAGTATGACTAGCGGGGGGGCCATCCCAGATACGCAGTATTTT
CDR3: CASSMTSGGAIPDTQYF
J: TRBJ2-3
length: 17
V: TRBV28
D: TRBD2
size: .

DNA: TGTGCCAGCAGCGCGGGGCTCTACAGGTTGAACACTGAAGCTTTCTTT
CDR3: CASSAGLYRLNTEAFF
J: TRBJ1-1
length: 16
V: TRBV3-1
D: .
size: .

DNA: TGTGCCAGCAGTTCCGGACATTTAGGAGGGGAGCTGTTTTTT
CDR3: CASSSGHLGGELFF
J: TRBJ2-2
length: 14
V: TRBV7-2
D: .
size: .

DNA: TGTGCCAGCAGCCAAGTCCTAGCCCACCAAGAGACCCAGTACTTC
CDR3: CASSQVLAHQETQYF
J: TRBJ2-5
length: 15
V: TRBV3-1
D: .
size: .

DNA: TGTGCCAGCAGTTACACAGGGGCGTGGACTGAAGCTTTCTTT
CDR3: CASSYTGAWTEAFF
J: TRBJ1-1
length: 14
V: TRBV6-5
D: TRBD1
size: .

DNA: TGTGCCAGCAGTCTTCGCTCCCCTAGCACAGATACGCAGTATTTT
CDR3: CASSLRSPSTDTQYF
J: TRBJ2-3
length: 15
V: TRBV6-6
D: .
size: .

DNA: TGTGCCAGCAGTTTGGGTTTAGGTAATGAAAAACTGTTTTTT
CDR3: CASSLGLGNEKLFF
J: TRBJ1-4
length: 14
V: TRBV12-3/TRBV12-4
D: .
size: .

DNA: TGTGCCAGCAGCAGGGGATGGACACTTACTATCGACGAGCAGTACTTC
CDR3: CASSRGWTLTIDEQYF
J: TRBJ2-7
length: 16
V: TRBV21-1
D: .
size: .

DNA: TGTGCCAGCAAGCCAAACACTGAAGCTTTCTTT
CDR3: CASKPNTEAFF
J: TRBJ1-1
length: 11
V: TRBV6-1
D: .
size: .

DNA: TGTGCCAGCAGCTCGCAGCTCCGGGGTGAAGCTTTCTTT
CDR3: CASSSQLRGEAFF
J: TRBJ1-1
length: 13
V: TRBV7-2
D: .
size: .

DNA: TGCGCCAGCAGCTATCCCAGGGACGAGGGGAACACCGGGGAGCTGTTTTTT
CDR3: CASSYPRDEGNTGELFF
J: TRBJ2-2
length: 17
V: TRBV5-1
D: .
size: .

DNA: TGTGCCAGCAGTTTTCGTTCTAGGGCTGGGGCCAACGTCCTGACTTTC
CDR3: CASSFRSRAGANVLTF
J: TRBJ2-6
length: 16
V: TRBV28
D: .
size: .

DNA: TGTGCCAGCAGCCTCCGGACGATAGGTACAGATACGCAGTATTTT
CDR3: CASSLRTIGTDTQYF
J: TRBJ2-3
length: 15
V: TRBV7-2
D: .
size: .

DNA: TGTGCCAGCAGCCCCGGGGGGGACACAGATACGCAGTATTTT
CDR3: CASSPGGDTDTQYF
J: TRBJ2-3
length: 14
V: TRBV7-7
D: TRBD2
size: few

DNA: TGCAGCGTGCGCGGGGGGGCCTTGGATGAGCAGTACTTC
CDR3: CSVRGGALDEQYF
J: TRBJ2-5
length: 13
V: TRBV29-1
D: TRBD2
size: .

DNA: TGTGCCAGCAGTCTAACTACGGGGACAGTCAATGAAAAACTGTTTTTT
CDR3: CASSLTTGTVNEKLFF
J: TRBJ1-4
length: 16
V: TRBV28
D: TRBD1
size: .

DNA: TGCAGTGCTAGAGGTGGGACAGGAATTCAAGAGACCCAGTACTTC
CDR3: CSARGGTGIQETQYF
J: TRBJ2-5
length: 15
V: TRBV20-1
D: TRBD1
size: few

DNA: TGCGCCAGCTCAACAGGGGCCGAAAACATTCAGTACTTC
CDR3: CASSTGAENIQYF
J: TRBJ2-4
length: 13
V: TRBV10-2
D: TRBD1
size: .

DNA: TGTGCCAGCAGTTACTCGAGGCGACCAGATACGCAGTATTTT
CDR3: CASSYSRRPDTQYF
J: TRBJ2-3
length: 14
V: TRBV6-5
D: .
size: .

DNA: TGCAGCGTTCGGTTAGGAGGGGGCTACGAGCAGTACTTC
CDR3: CSVRLGGGYEQYF
J: TRBJ2-7
length: 13
V: TRBV29-1
D: .
size: few

DNA: TGTGCCAGCAGCGCATCCGGGACACAGCATGTCGGGAACACCATATATTTT
CDR3: CASSASGTQHVGNTIYF
J: TRBJ1-3
length: 17
V: TRBV9
D: .
size: .

DNA: TGTGCCAGCAGTCCCGGGACAGGGGTTTATAGCAATCAGCCCCAGCATTTT
CDR3: CASSPGTGVYSNQPQHF
J: TRBJ1-5
length: 17
V: TRBV28
D: TRBD1
size: .

DNA: TGTGCCAGCAGGCCGGACAGGAATTCACCCCTCCACTTT
CDR3: CASRPDRNSPLHF
J: TRBJ1-6
length: 13
V: TRBV6-2/TRBV6-3
D: TRBD1
size: .

DNA: TGTGCCAGCAGCGTCGTGACAGGGGGACGATACGAGCAGTACTTC
CDR3: CASSVVTGGRYEQYF
J: TRBJ2-7
length: 15
V: TRBV7-2
D: TRBD1
size: .

DNA: TGTGCCAGCAGCTTAGCTCCCGGGACAGGGGAGTACACTGAAGCTTTCTTT
CDR3: CASSLAPGTGEYTEAFF
J: TRBJ1-1
length: 17
V: TRBV7-6
D: TRBD1
size: few

DNA: TGCAGTGCTAGCAGGGGGCTGTATGGCTACACCTTC
CDR3: CSASRGLYGYTF
J: TRBJ1-2
length: 12
V: TRBV20-1
D: TRBD1
size: once

DNA: TGTGCCAGCAGGATCCGGGACACCAGCAATCAGCCCCAGCATTTT
CDR3: CASRIRDTSNQPQHF
J: TRBJ1-5
length: 15
V: TRBV28
D: .
size: .

DNA: TGCGGGACAGGGGACGAGGGCTACACCTTC
CDR3: CGTGDEGYTF
J: TRBJ1-2
length: 10
V: TRBV29-1
D: TRBD1
size: .

DNA: TGTGCCAGCAGCATCGACGGACGCAATGAAAAACTGTTTTTT
CDR3: CASSIDGRNEKLFF
J: TRBJ1-4
length: 14
V: TRBV9
D: .
size: .

DNA: TGTGCCAGCAGTTTACGGCGGGTAAATAACAGGGGATTAATTGGAAATGAGCAGTTCTTC
CDR3: CASSLRRVNNRGLIGNEQFF
J: TRBJ2-1
length: 20
V: TRBV27
D: TRBD1
size: .

DNA: TGTGCCATCAGTGAAGGGTTGAGCACTGAAGCTTTCTTT
CDR3: CAISEGLSTEAFF
J: TRBJ1-1
length: 13
V: TRBV10-3
D: .
size: .

DNA: TGTGCCAGCAGTTATCCGCCTGGGATCGAAGAGACCCAGTACTTC
CDR3: CASSYPPGIEETQYF
J: TRBJ2-5
length: 15
V: TRBV11-2
D: .
size: few

DNA: TGCAGTGCTAGAGATGGGGCATCCGGCGAAAAACTGTTTTTT
CDR3: CSARDGASGEKLFF
J: TRBJ1-4
length: 14
V: TRBV20-1
D: .
size: few

DNA: TGTGCCAGCAGCACTGAGGGACTAGCGGGCGCAGATACGCAGTATTTT
CDR3: CASSTEGLAGADTQYF
J: TRBJ2-3
length: 16
V: TRBV9
D: TRBD2
size: .

DNA: TGTGCCAGCAGCCAAGAATGGGGTACGCGGGACTATGGCTACACCTTC
CDR3: CASSQEWGTRDYGYTF
J: TRBJ1-2
length: 16
V: TRBV14
D: .
size: few